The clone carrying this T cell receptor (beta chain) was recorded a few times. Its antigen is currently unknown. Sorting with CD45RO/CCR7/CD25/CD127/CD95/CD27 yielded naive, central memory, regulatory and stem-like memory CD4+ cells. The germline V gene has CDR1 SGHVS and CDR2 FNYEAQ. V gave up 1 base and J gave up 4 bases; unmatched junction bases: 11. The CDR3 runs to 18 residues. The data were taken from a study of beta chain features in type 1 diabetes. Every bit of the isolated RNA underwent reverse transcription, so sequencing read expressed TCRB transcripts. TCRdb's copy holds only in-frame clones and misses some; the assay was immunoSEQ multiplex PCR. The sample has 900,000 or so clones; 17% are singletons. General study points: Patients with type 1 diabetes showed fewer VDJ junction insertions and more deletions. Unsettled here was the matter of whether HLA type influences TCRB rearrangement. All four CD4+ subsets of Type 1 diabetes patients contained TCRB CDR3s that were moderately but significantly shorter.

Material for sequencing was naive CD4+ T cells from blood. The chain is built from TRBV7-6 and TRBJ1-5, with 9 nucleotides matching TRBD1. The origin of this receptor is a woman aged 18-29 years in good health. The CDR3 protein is CASSLERYRGLGNQPQHF. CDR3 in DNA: TGTGCCAGCAGCTTAGAACGGTACAGGGGGCTGGGTAATCAGCCCCAGCATTTT.